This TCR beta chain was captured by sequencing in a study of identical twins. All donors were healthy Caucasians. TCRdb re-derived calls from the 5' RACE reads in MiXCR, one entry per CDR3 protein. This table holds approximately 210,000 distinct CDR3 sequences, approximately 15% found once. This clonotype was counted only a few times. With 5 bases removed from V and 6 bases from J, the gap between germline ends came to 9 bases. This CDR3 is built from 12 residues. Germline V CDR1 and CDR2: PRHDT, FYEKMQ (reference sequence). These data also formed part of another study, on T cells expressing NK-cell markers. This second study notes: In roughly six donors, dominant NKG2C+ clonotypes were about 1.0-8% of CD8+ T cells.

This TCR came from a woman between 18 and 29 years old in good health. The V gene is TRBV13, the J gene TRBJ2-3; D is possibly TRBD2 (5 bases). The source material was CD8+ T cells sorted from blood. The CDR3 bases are TGTGCCAGCAGCCAAACGGGGGATACGCAGTATTTT. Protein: CASSQTGDTQYF.